This T cell receptor (beta chain) was observed in a study of shared clonotypes between healthy human individuals. Selected positively for CCR7 and CD45RO-negative, naive CD8 cells excluded terminally differentiated effector memory CD45RA+ cells. V lost 7 bases, J lost 5 bases, and 10 bases stayed unmatched. The CDR3 has 17 amino acids. Germline CDR1 MNHEY, CDR2 SMNVEV (reference sequence). Only in-frame clones appear in the TCRdb table, and some are missing; sequencing was by immunoSEQ multiplex PCR. The data contain about 700,000 clones, approximately 90% of them singletons. The source is a man aged 25-40 years in good health. The material sequenced was naive CD8+ T cells sorted from blood. J is TRBJ2-1 and V is TRBV27; TRBD2 matches at 14 bases. DNA for the CDR3: TGTGCCAGCACGAGGAGGGCGGGACTAGCGGGAGACAATGAGCAGTTCTTC. Its protein is CASTRRAGLAGDNEQFF.